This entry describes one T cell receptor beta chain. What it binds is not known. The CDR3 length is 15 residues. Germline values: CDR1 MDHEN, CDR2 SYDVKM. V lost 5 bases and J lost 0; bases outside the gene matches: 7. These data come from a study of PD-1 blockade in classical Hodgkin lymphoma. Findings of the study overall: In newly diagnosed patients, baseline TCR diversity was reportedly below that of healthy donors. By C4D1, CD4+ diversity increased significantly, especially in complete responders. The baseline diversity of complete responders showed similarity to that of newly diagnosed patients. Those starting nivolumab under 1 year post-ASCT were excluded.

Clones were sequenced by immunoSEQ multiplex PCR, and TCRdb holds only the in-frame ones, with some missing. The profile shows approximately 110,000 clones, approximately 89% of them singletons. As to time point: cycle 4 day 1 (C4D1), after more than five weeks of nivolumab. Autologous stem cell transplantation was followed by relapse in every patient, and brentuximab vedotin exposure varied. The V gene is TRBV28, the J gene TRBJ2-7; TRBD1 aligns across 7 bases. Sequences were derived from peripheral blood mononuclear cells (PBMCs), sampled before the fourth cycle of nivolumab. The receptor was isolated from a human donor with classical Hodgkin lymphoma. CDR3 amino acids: CASSLLTGSSYEQYF. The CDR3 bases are TGTGCCAGCAGTCTCCTGACAGGGAGCTCCTACGAGCAGTACTTC.